This T cell receptor (beta chain) was documented in a study of T cell responses to AZD1222 COVID-19 vaccine. This CDR3 region has 13 residues. Germline loops: CDR1 MGHDK, CDR2 SYGVNS. V was cut by 6 bases and J by 2 bases, with 10 bases left in between. Profiled with immunoSEQ multiplex PCR; TCRdb holds only in-frame clones, not every one. The profile shows some 89,000 clones, about 92% of them singletons. This clonotype was obtained from an adult in good health. The chain is built from TRBV25-1 and TRBJ1-2; D unclear. The input for sequencing was peripheral blood, taken on day 0 of AZD1222 vaccination. For the CDR3, the DNA is TGTGCCAGCAGCGGTGACAAGAACTATGGCTACACCTTC. It yields the protein CASSGDKNYGYTF.